A selection of T cell receptor beta chains follows, all from one sample in a study of blood T cell repertoires in COVID-19. Libraries were prepared by immunoSEQ multiplex PCR; TCRdb keeps only in-frame clonotypes and omits some of them. The sample comprises 250,000 to 300,000 clones, roughly 90% of which are singletons, and roughly 2.2% rests with the top ten. The sequenced material came from peripheral blood. These receptors all stem from a woman aged 50 to 60 who had recovered from COVID-19. The CDR3 runs from the conserved cysteine through the conserved F or W. D genes are given only for firm matches. Clone size appears in some rows only: once, few, many, or a class for an expanded clone.

CDR3 protein: CASSLGTVRDTQYF
CDR3 DNA: TGTGCCAGTAGTCTAGGGACAGTCCGGGATACGCAGTATTTT
V gene: TRBV19
clone size: -
D gene: TRBD1
J gene: TRBJ2-3

CDR3 protein: CAAGPYEQYF
CDR3 DNA: TGTGCCGCGGGGCCCTACGAGCAGTACTTC
V gene: TRBV6-5
clone size: -
D gene: -
J gene: TRBJ2-7

CDR3 protein: CASSEVQGKATDTQYF
CDR3 DNA: TGCGCCAGCAGTGAGGTACAGGGGAAGGCGACAGATACGCAGTATTTT
V gene: TRBV10-1
clone size: -
D gene: TRBD1
J gene: TRBJ2-3

CDR3 protein: CSVFQMVTGLFLDTEAFF
CDR3 DNA: TGCAGCGTTTTTCAAATGGTGACGGGACTCTTCTTAGACACTGAAGCTTTCTTT
V gene: TRBV29-1
clone size: -
D gene: -
J gene: TRBJ1-1

CDR3 protein: CSVGGMNTEAFF
CDR3 DNA: TGCAGCGTTGGAGGGATGAACACTGAAGCTTTCTTT
V gene: TRBV29-1
clone size: -
D gene: -
J gene: TRBJ1-1

CDR3 protein: CASTRTGSNSPLHF
CDR3 DNA: TGTGCCAGCACCCGGACAGGGTCTAATTCACCCCTCCACTTT
V gene: TRBV6-5
clone size: -
D gene: TRBD1
J gene: TRBJ1-6

CDR3 protein: CASSLESVANEKLFF
CDR3 DNA: TGTGCCAGCAGCCTCGAATCGGTAGCTAATGAAAAACTGTTTTTT
V gene: TRBV7-9
clone size: -
D gene: -
J gene: TRBJ1-4

CDR3 protein: CASKPTGGQGGYTF
CDR3 DNA: TGTGCCAGCAAACCCACAGGGGGCCAGGGGGGCTACACCTTC
V gene: TRBV6-5
clone size: -
D gene: TRBD1
J gene: TRBJ1-2

CDR3 protein: CAWRSQAGVPYEQYF
CDR3 DNA: TGTGCCTGGAGGTCTCAAGCGGGAGTCCCCTACGAGCAGTACTTC
V gene: TRBV30
clone size: -
D gene: TRBD2
J gene: TRBJ2-7

CDR3 protein: CASRSTGPEQYF
CDR3 DNA: TGTGCCAGCAGATCAACAGGGCCCGAGCAGTACTTC
V gene: TRBV28
clone size: -
D gene: -
J gene: TRBJ2-7

CDR3 protein: CASSLGHAEAFF
CDR3 DNA: TGCGCCAGCAGTCTCGGACACGCAGAAGCTTTCTTT
V gene: TRBV23-1
clone size: -
D gene: -
J gene: TRBJ1-1

CDR3 protein: CASSEARLRALPETQYF
CDR3 DNA: TGTGCCAGCAGTGAAGCCCGCCTGAGGGCCCTCCCGGAGACCCAGTACTTC
V gene: TRBV6-1
clone size: once
D gene: -
J gene: TRBJ2-5

CDR3 protein: CAISQIGPGANEKLFF
CDR3 DNA: TGTGCCATCAGCCAAATAGGCCCCGGAGCTAATGAAAAACTGTTTTTT
V gene: TRBV10-3
clone size: -
D gene: -
J gene: TRBJ1-4

CDR3 protein: CAWRGQGDSPLHF
CDR3 DNA: TGTGCCTGGAGAGGACAGGGGGATTCACCCCTCCACTTT
V gene: TRBV30
clone size: -
D gene: TRBD1
J gene: TRBJ1-6

CDR3 protein: CASSLGVGQGGGEQYF
CDR3 DNA: TGTGCTAGCAGCTTAGGAGTGGGACAGGGAGGGGGCGAGCAGTACTTC
V gene: TRBV7-7
clone size: -
D gene: TRBD1
J gene: TRBJ2-7

CDR3 protein: CAWSSWTSTNTGELFF
CDR3 DNA: TGTGCCTGGAGTTCATGGACTAGCACGAACACCGGGGAGCTGTTTTTT
V gene: TRBV30
clone size: -
D gene: TRBD2
J gene: TRBJ2-2

CDR3 protein: CASSGGTGEGALYYEQYF
CDR3 DNA: TGTGCCAGCAGCGGTGGGACAGGGGAGGGGGCTCTCTACTACGAGCAGTACTTC
V gene: TRBV9
clone size: -
D gene: TRBD1
J gene: TRBJ2-7

CDR3 protein: CASSLVGGQYF
CDR3 DNA: TGTGCCAGCAGCTTAGTTGGCGGGCAGTACTTC
V gene: TRBV7-9
clone size: -
D gene: -
J gene: TRBJ2-7

CDR3 protein: CAWTSLWATEAFF
CDR3 DNA: TGTGCCTGGACTAGCCTCTGGGCTACTGAAGCTTTCTTT
V gene: TRBV30
clone size: few
D gene: -
J gene: TRBJ1-1

CDR3 protein: CASSLRLAGGTGELFF
CDR3 DNA: TGTGCCAGCAGCTTGAGACTAGCGGGAGGGACCGGGGAGCTGTTTTTT
V gene: TRBV7-9
clone size: -
D gene: TRBD2
J gene: TRBJ2-2

CDR3 protein: CASSIPSWYEMSGYTF
CDR3 DNA: TGTGCCAGTAGTATCCCTTCTTGGTACGAAATGAGTGGCTACACCTTC
V gene: TRBV19
clone size: -
D gene: -
J gene: TRBJ1-2

CDR3 protein: CASGGNRVGQPQHF
CDR3 DNA: TGTGCCAGCGGGGGCAACAGGGTAGGACAGCCCCAGCATTTT
V gene: TRBV6-5
clone size: -
D gene: -
J gene: TRBJ1-5

CDR3 protein: CASSLTAGNYPGELFF
CDR3 DNA: TGTGCCAGCAGCTTAACTGCGGGAAACTATCCCGGGGAGCTGTTTTTT
V gene: TRBV7-3
clone size: -
D gene: -
J gene: TRBJ2-2

CDR3 protein: CASSVATTGDSGNTIYF
CDR3 DNA: TGTGCCAGCAGCGTAGCTACCACAGGTGACTCTGGAAACACCATATATTTT
V gene: TRBV9
clone size: -
D gene: -
J gene: TRBJ1-3

CDR3 protein: CASSLRGDRVVNEQFF
CDR3 DNA: TGTGCCAGCAGCCTGAGGGGGGACAGGGTGGTCAATGAGCAGTTCTTC
V gene: TRBV9
clone size: -
D gene: TRBD1
J gene: TRBJ2-1

CDR3 protein: CASSQLHQAEAFF
CDR3 DNA: TGTGCCAGCAGCCAACTCCATCAGGCTGAAGCTTTCTTT
V gene: TRBV3-1/TRBV3-2
clone size: once
D gene: -
J gene: TRBJ1-1

CDR3 protein: CASQDTFYGYTF
CDR3 DNA: TGTGCCAGTCAAGACACTTTCTATGGCTACACCTTC
V gene: TRBV19
clone size: -
D gene: -
J gene: TRBJ1-2

CDR3 protein: CASSGRGDGYTF
CDR3 DNA: TGCGCCAGCAGCGGCAGGGGAGATGGCTACACCTTC
V gene: TRBV5-1
clone size: -
D gene: -
J gene: TRBJ1-2

CDR3 protein: CASSKHDRADEQYF
CDR3 DNA: TGTGCCAGCAGCAAACACGACAGGGCGGACGAGCAGTACTTC
V gene: TRBV9
clone size: -
D gene: TRBD1
J gene: TRBJ2-7

CDR3 protein: CASSQDRARSYEQYF
CDR3 DNA: TGCGCCAGCAGCCAAGACAGGGCAAGGTCCTACGAGCAGTACTTC
V gene: TRBV4-3
clone size: -
D gene: -
J gene: TRBJ2-7

CDR3 protein: CSVVGDGDIQYF
CDR3 DNA: TGCAGCGTTGTAGGGGATGGGGACATTCAGTACTTC
V gene: TRBV29-1
clone size: -
D gene: -
J gene: TRBJ2-4

CDR3 protein: CASSPRDRGGTEAFF
CDR3 DNA: TGTGCCAGCAGCCCCCGGGACAGGGGAGGAACTGAAGCTTTCTTT
V gene: TRBV3-1/TRBV3-2
clone size: -
D gene: TRBD1
J gene: TRBJ1-1

CDR3 protein: CASSWGPRDTEAFF
CDR3 DNA: TGTGCCAGCAGCTGGGGGCCGCGGGACACTGAAGCTTTCTTT
V gene: TRBV7-2
clone size: -
D gene: -
J gene: TRBJ1-1

CDR3 protein: CASSQGSGSGTDTQYF
CDR3 DNA: TGCGCCAGCAGCCAAGGGAGTGGGTCCGGCACAGATACGCAGTATTTT
V gene: TRBV4-3
clone size: -
D gene: -
J gene: TRBJ2-3

CDR3 protein: CASSQGALAKNIQYF
CDR3 DNA: TGTGCCAGCAGTCAGGGGGCTCTAGCCAAAAACATTCAGTACTTC
V gene: TRBV27
clone size: -
D gene: TRBD1
J gene: TRBJ2-4

CDR3 protein: CASSATGGAGGYTF
CDR3 DNA: TGTGCCAGCAGTGCGACAGGGGGCGCAGGTGGCTACACCTTC
V gene: TRBV27
clone size: -
D gene: TRBD1
J gene: TRBJ1-2

CDR3 protein: CASSPRTGPFETQYF
CDR3 DNA: TGTGCCAGCAGCCCAAGGACAGGGCCGTTTGAGACCCAGTACTTC
V gene: TRBV7-2
clone size: -
D gene: TRBD1
J gene: TRBJ2-5

CDR3 protein: CASSESGRYGYTF
CDR3 DNA: TGTGCCAGCAGTGAATCAGGGCGTTATGGCTACACCTTC
V gene: TRBV6-1
clone size: few
D gene: -
J gene: TRBJ1-2

CDR3 protein: CASSLGTVEGDSVWETQYF
CDR3 DNA: TGTGCCAGCAGTTTAGGGACGGTCGAGGGGGACAGCGTGTGGGAGACCCAGTACTTC
V gene: TRBV28
clone size: -
D gene: TRBD1
J gene: TRBJ2-5

CDR3 protein: CASSGGNTIYF
CDR3 DNA: TGTGCCAGCAGCGGGGGAAACACCATATATTTT
V gene: TRBV6-1
clone size: -
D gene: -
J gene: TRBJ1-3

CDR3 protein: CASSIDRTDYGYTF
CDR3 DNA: TGTGCCAGTAGTATAGATAGAACGGACTATGGCTACACCTTC
V gene: TRBV19
clone size: once
D gene: -
J gene: TRBJ1-2

CDR3 protein: CASRGYEGGEQFF
CDR3 DNA: TGTGCCAGCAGGGGCTACGAGGGCGGTGAGCAGTTCTTC
V gene: TRBV7-9
clone size: -
D gene: -
J gene: TRBJ2-1

CDR3 protein: CASSSSAGVPDTQYF
CDR3 DNA: TGTGCCAGCAGCTCGAGCGCGGGAGTTCCAGATACGCAGTATTTT
V gene: TRBV7-3
clone size: -
D gene: TRBD2
J gene: TRBJ2-3

CDR3 protein: CASSPPGQVSGYTF
CDR3 DNA: TGTGCCAGCAGCCCACCGGGACAGGTTTCTGGCTACACCTTC
V gene: TRBV7-9
clone size: -
D gene: TRBD1
J gene: TRBJ1-2

CDR3 protein: CASSLFPSGGYEQFF
CDR3 DNA: TGTGCCAGCAGCTTATTTCCTAGCGGGGGATATGAGCAGTTCTTC
V gene: TRBV11-2
clone size: -
D gene: TRBD2
J gene: TRBJ2-1

CDR3 protein: CASSLMLPEATNEKLFF
CDR3 DNA: TGTGCCAGCAGCTTAATGCTCCCGGAGGCAACTAATGAAAAACTGTTTTTT
V gene: TRBV13
clone size: -
D gene: -
J gene: TRBJ1-4

CDR3 protein: CASSIGAGTYNEQFF
CDR3 DNA: TGTGCCAGCAGCATAGGGGCGGGAACCTACAATGAGCAGTTCTTC
V gene: TRBV9
clone size: -
D gene: -
J gene: TRBJ2-1

CDR3 protein: CASSPRGDRDTEAFF
CDR3 DNA: TGTGCCAGCAGCCCACGGGGGGATCGGGACACTGAAGCTTTCTTT
V gene: TRBV9
clone size: -
D gene: -
J gene: TRBJ1-1

CDR3 protein: CAWRFRNTGELFF
CDR3 DNA: TGTGCCTGGAGATTCAGGAACACCGGGGAGCTGTTTTTT
V gene: TRBV30
clone size: -
D gene: -
J gene: TRBJ2-2

CDR3 protein: CASSGTSGSSYEQYF
CDR3 DNA: TGCGCCAGCTCAGGAACTAGCGGGAGCTCCTACGAGCAGTACTTC
V gene: TRBV5-1
clone size: -
D gene: TRBD2
J gene: TRBJ2-7

CDR3 protein: CASSQDLRAGQGLGLTF
CDR3 DNA: TGCGCCAGCAGCCAAGATCTGAGGGCGGGACAGGGGTTAGGTCTGACTTTT
V gene: TRBV4-3
clone size: -
D gene: TRBD1
J gene: TRBJ1-1

CDR3 protein: CASSRGQVYHF
CDR3 DNA: TGTGCCAGCAGCCGGGGACAGGTTTATCATTTT
V gene: TRBV2
clone size: -
D gene: TRBD1
J gene: TRBJ1-5